Below, one T cell receptor (beta chain) is given with its context. What this receptor recognizes is not known. No clone much larger than this one lies a single base away; base qualities are absent. Library generation was performed with the immunoSEQ multiplex PCR assay. The multiplex PCR relied on a mix of 60 forward primers for TCR Vbeta segments and 13 reverse primers for TCR Jbeta segments. A multiplex PCR assay on genomic DNA amplified the CDR3 region of rearranged TCR beta genes. The amplified TCR beta libraries were sequenced on the Illumina HiSeq System as 87-base-pair reads. The source study handled its data this way. In a later analysis, some 80 million unique TCR beta chains were counted across the 650 to 700 repertoires, and roughly 10 million of these chains were shared by at least two donors. To remove PCR and sequencing errors, raw reads were error-corrected and collapsed into unique sequences using a nearest-neighbor algorithm that merged closely related sequences. V, D and J gene segments were assigned by aligning CDR3 sequences to IMGT reference sequences. For a sequence to be retained, at least a six-nucleotide match to both a V gene segment and a J gene segment was required. Rearrangements were called productive when the CDR3 lacked stop codons and stayed in frame with V and J; all others were non-productive. Following IMGT convention, CDR3 was defined as the stretch from the second conserved V-encoded cysteine to the conserved J-encoded phenylalanine. Sequences without an unambiguous match to a single V gene segment were excluded from the earlier analysis of 450 to 750 of the donors. In an earlier analysis of 450 to 700 of the donors, V segments were called functional above 56.7% productive rearrangements and were called segregating when the between-donor standard deviation exceeded 5%. To diagnose cytomegalovirus status from the catalog of TCR beta chain sequences, a statistical classification framework was built. A later analysis assigned V and J genes by comparing TCR nucleotide sequences with IMGT/GENE-DB human TR gene sequences. A later analysis assigned CDR3 sequences and most-parsimonious VDJ recombination scenarios with the TCRdist pipeline. A later analysis defined each TCR beta chain by its CDR3 amino acid sequence plus V-gene family, and excluded reads lacking a unique V-gene family. To address suspected cross-contamination and a sequencing artifact, a later analysis removed under 600 highly shared, low-generation-probability nucleotide sequences. A later analysis calculated a clonal expansion index for each public chain from normalized within-repertoire ranks of inferred template counts. A later analysis computed generation probabilities with a VDJ recombination model fitted to out-of-frame rearrangements, and checked the results against IGoR. Hypergeometric tests were used in a later analysis to score TCR-TCR, TCR-HLA and TCR-CMV co-occurrence, with a repertoire-size bias correction applied to the TCR pairs. In a later analysis, false discovery rates were estimated by permuting HLA or CMV assignments 20 times. In a later analysis, co-occurring TCRs were grouped using DBSCAN, with TCRdist sequence similarity added in when clustering inside HLA-allele-positive subsets. Repertoires with fewer than 30,000 or more than 120,000 public chains, plus five repertoires with anomalous nucleotide sharing, were excluded from co-occurrence clustering. The table was pulled from immuneACCESS by TCRdb, which kept in-frame rearrangements only. Such tables lose some clones; where checked, under half of the loss comes from unresolved V genes, and the rest has no known cause. V and J calls and clone size are copied from that table; D and trimming were computed from the DNA. This sample lists roughly 180,000 clones; 77% were detected once. Approximately 1.5% of the sample is in the top ten clones.

CDR1 SGDLS and CDR2 YYNGEE were looked up in the germline V gene. Germline trimming amounts to 2 bases on V and 1 base on J, with 6 as the count of junction bases outside the gene matches. From its cysteine to its phenylalanine, the CDR3 spans 17 amino acids. Of the read, only the CDR3 DNA is kept; its 51 bases are in frame from base 1. The cohort consisted of 650 to 700 healthy bone marrow donors. At the time of sampling, all cohort members were nominally healthy, though unrecorded immune exposures were likely present. The donor tested CMV seronegative and was one of the 352 seronegative cohort members. Every donor gave a peripheral blood sample, and the peripheral blood mononuclear cells from that sample were used for TCR beta sequencing. The Qiagen DNeasy Blood Extraction Kit was used to extract genomic DNA from the blood cell samples. This sample stems from a study of cytomegalovirus exposure and HLA in healthy donors (dated by TCRdb to 2015 to 2018). At the level of the whole study: An earlier analysis of some 550 of the donors reported approximately 290 Gb of sequence data and some 120 million unique TCR beta sequences from some 180 million T cells. Approximately 300 gigabases of sequencing data and around 80 million unique TCR sequences made up an early release that covered around 640 HLA-typed donors. The genetic ancestry cluster associated with self-reported Caucasian donors included roughly four fifths of the roughly 410 genotyped donors. The study aimed to test whether cataloging public T cell receptors could reveal signatures of past pathogen exposure. The study profiled the T cell repertoires of 666 subjects by immunosequencing and related them to cytomegalovirus serostatus. Besides the first cohort of roughly 640 subjects, a separate validation cohort made up of 120 different subjects was used. To predict cytomegalovirus infection status, the study brought together high-throughput TCR immunosequencing, statistical association of individual TCRs with disease status, and machine learning. A later analysis re-analyzed previously published TCR beta repertoires from 500 to 700 donors and added high-resolution HLA genotyping to study TCR occurrence patterns. Rather than drawing on any new phenotypic data, the later analysis identified candidate immune exposures from TCR beta sequences and the way those sequences occurred across donors. An earlier analysis of about 620 of the donors applied high-throughput TCR beta sequencing to assess whether each TCR beta V gene segment acted as functional or pseudogenic. Alongside the repertoire data, information on donor age, sex, ethnicity and CMV serostatus was compiled. A later genetic analysis used genome-wide SNP genotypes for about 60% of the 666 donors, treating that subset as a discovery cohort. All discovery cohort repertoires had been generated on a single sequencing platform. Both class I and class II loci were covered by HLA typing, at four-digit resolution. Typing coverage varied by locus: roughly 629-640 donors for A, B, C, DRB1 and DQB1; some 520 for DQA1; more than 600 for DPA1; approximately 470 for DPB1. About five DR-DQ haplotypes were treated as single units for association and clustering because of strong linkage in the cohort. On average, roughly 240,000 unique TCR beta nucleotide sequences were sequenced per donor among fewer than 500 genotyped donors of the cohort, with 15% to 20% of those sequences being non-productive. Results the study describes overall, beyond this receptor: A later analysis associated roughly 17,000 TCR beta sequences with specific HLA alleles at a false discovery rate of 0.05. Because some donors lacked HLA typing at each locus, the association tests relied only on the typed subset. A group of highly shared sequence variants was considered likely to be a technical artifact of the sequencing pipeline. In a later genetic analysis, a missense DCLRE1C variant was associated with V-gene and J-gene trimming of TCR beta chains, and the association was replicated in an independent cohort. Assigning TCR associations to individual alleles was difficult when HLA alleles, especially DR and DQ, strongly co-occurred. In a later analysis, TCR association rates were found to vary across HLA loci, with the most associated TCRs seen for DRB1 alleles and the fewest for HLA-C alleles. Some IMGT-functional V segments, including TRBV6-2 and TRBV6-3, could not be distinguished by the 87-base-pair reads and were therefore excluded. For the cohort, immune exposure information was limited to CMV serostatus. In vitro tests confirmed that a few of the cytomegalovirus-associated TCR beta chains recognize cytomegalovirus antigens. While some public TCRs were present in many individuals, most TCR sequences turned up only very rarely across donors. A further reported finding was that TCR beta sequences accurately predicted the HLA-A and HLA-B alleles for most subjects in the first cohort. Sequencing depth was assumed to be roughly uniform across donors in the presence/absence analyses, though that assumption may not hold. According to the authors, the approach could potentially be generalized to other disease states and immunological phenotypes. In a later analysis, several top co-occurrence clusters were reported to appear linked to parvovirus B19, influenza, CMV and Epstein-Barr virus. Correlated functional status among segregating V segments might be attributable to linkage disequilibrium, but an unknown experimental factor could not be ruled out. Compared with equally common non-associated chains, HLA-associated TCR beta chains in a later analysis were more clonally expanded and had lower generation probabilities. The classifier was reported to diagnose cytomegalovirus status with high specificity and sensitivity in both the original cohort and the validation cohort. In the study, some 160 TCR beta chains were listed as associated with cytomegalovirus. This cohort had only TCR beta chains sequenced, and the lack of alpha or paired-chain data limited which features could be detected. The earlier analysis of approximately 560 of the donors excluded roughly 17 rarely observed V segments, including chromosome 9 orphons, because counts were too low. Compared with the roughly 670-donor mean, donors in an Asian-associated ancestry cluster had fewer N-insertions in productive TCRs, according to a later genetic analysis. Broadly in line with IMGT annotations, most TCR beta V segments showed up in productive rearrangements about 90% or about 30% of the time in an earlier analysis of roughly 590 of the donors. According to a later analysis, most CMV-associated TCR beta chains appeared to be HLA-restricted, and the HLA associations seemed to be driven largely by CMV exposure.

Input material: PBMCs. This sequence uses TRBV9 and TRBJ2-5; 12 middle bases align to TRBD2. This receptor was identified in a man aged 18 to 30 in good health and CMV-seronegative. The CDR3 protein: CASSVSLAGGRQETQYF. The bases read TGTGCCAGCAGCGTTTCCCTAGCGGGGGGGCGCCAAGAGACCCAGTACTTC.